The present T cell receptor beta chain was sequenced within a study of blood T cell repertoires in COVID-19. The data were produced by immunoSEQ multiplex PCR, yet TCRdb's version contains in-frame clones alone and is incomplete. The sample records approximately 300,000 clones, around 88% being singletons. The V end was cut by 5 bases, the J end by 5 bases, with 15 bases between. This CDR3 is 14 amino acids long. Germline V CDR1 and CDR2: MNHEY, SVGAGI. The TCR sequence derives from a woman between 45 and 65 years old with acute or convalescent COVID-19. This chain connects TRBV6-5 to TRBJ1-1, with D tentatively TRBD1 (6 bases). Sequenced input: peripheral blood. The CDR3 loop reads CASSRTGGDTEAFF. For the CDR3, the DNA is TGTGCCAGCAGTCGGACGGGGGGCGATACTGAAGCTTTCTTT.